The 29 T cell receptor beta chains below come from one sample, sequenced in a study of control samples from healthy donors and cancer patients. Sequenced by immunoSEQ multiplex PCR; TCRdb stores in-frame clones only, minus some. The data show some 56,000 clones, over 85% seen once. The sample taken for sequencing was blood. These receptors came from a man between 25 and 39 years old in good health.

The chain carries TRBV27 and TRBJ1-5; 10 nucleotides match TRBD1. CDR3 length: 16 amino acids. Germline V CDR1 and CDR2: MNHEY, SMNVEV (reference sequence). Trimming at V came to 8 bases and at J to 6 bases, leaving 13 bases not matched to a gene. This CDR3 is CASASLVTGGSQPQHF. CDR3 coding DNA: TGTGCCAGCGCTTCCCTGGTGACAGGGGGCTCTCAGCCCCAGCATTTT.

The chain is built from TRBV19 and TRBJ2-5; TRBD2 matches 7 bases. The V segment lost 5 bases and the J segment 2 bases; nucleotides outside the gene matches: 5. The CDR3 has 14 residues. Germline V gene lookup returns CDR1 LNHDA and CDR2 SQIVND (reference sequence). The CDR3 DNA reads TGTGCCAGTAGTTCCGGGGGGACTCAAGAGACCCAGTACTTC. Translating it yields CASSSGGTQETQYF.

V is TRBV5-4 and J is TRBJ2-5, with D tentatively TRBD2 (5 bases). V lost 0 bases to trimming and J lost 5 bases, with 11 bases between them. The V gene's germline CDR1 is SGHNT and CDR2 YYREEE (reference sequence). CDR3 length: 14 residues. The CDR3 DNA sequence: TGTGCCAGCAGCTTGGAGTCGATAGCGGAGACCCAGTACTTC. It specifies CASSLESIAETQYF.

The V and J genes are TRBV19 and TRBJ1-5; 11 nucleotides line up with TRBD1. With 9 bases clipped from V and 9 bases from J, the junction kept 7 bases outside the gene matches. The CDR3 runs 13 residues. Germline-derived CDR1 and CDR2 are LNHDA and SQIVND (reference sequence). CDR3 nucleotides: TGTGCCAGCCTTGGACAGGGGGCGGCGCCCCAGCATTTT. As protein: CASLGQGAAPQHF. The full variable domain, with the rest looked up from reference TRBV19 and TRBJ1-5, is DGGITQSPKYLFRKEGQNVTLSCEQNLNHDAMYWYRQDPGQGLRLIYYSQIVNDFQKGDIAEGYSVSREKKESFPLTVTSAQKNPTAFYLCASLGQGAAPQHFGDGTRLSIL.

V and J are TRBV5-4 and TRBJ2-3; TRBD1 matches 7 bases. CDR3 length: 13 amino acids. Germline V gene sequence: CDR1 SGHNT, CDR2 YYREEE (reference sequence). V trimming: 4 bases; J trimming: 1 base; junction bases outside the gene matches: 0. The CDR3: CASSGTGTDTQYF. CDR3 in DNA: TGTGCCAGCAGCGGGACAGGCACAGATACGCAGTATTTT.

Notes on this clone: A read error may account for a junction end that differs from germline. The CDR3 spells CASRTGAYNSPLHF. DNA for the CDR3: TGTGCCAGCAGAACAGGTGCCTACAATTCACCCCTCCACTTT. The chain joins TRBV6-5 to TRBJ1-6, with a possible D match to TRBD1 (5 bases). The CDR3 is made up of 14 amino acids. Germline V gene sequence: CDR1 MNHEY, CDR2 SVGAGI.

The CDR3 DNA reads TGTGCCAGTAATAAGAAAGAATACAATGAGCAGTTCTTC. Translating gives CASNKKEYNEQFF. This rearrangement joins TRBV19 to TRBJ2-1; D ambiguous. The CDR3 loop spans 13 amino acids. V gave up 7 bases and J gave up 4 bases, with 11 bases separating them. Germline values: CDR1 LNHDA, CDR2 SQIVND (reference sequence).

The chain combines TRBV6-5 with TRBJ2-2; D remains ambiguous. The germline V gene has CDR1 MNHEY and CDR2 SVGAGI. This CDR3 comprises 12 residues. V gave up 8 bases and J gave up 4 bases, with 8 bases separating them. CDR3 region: CASGISTGELFF. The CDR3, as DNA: TGTGCCAGCGGGATCAGCACCGGGGAGCTGTTTTTT.

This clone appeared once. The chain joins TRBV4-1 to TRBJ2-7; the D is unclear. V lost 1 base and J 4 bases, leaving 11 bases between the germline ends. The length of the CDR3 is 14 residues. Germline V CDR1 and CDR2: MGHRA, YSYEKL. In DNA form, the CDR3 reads TGCGCCAGCAGCCAAGGGGTTTCGGGTTACGAGCAGTACTTC. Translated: CASSQGVSGYEQYF.

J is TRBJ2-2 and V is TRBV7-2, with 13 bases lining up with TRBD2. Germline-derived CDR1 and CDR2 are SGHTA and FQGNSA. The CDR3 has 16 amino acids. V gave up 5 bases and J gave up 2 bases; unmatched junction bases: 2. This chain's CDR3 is CASSQGLAGNTGELFF. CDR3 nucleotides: TGTGCCAGCAGCCAGGGACTAGCGGGAAACACCGGGGAGCTGTTTTTT.

The chain's CDR3 is CASSPRGRDADNEKLFF. In DNA, the CDR3 is TGTGCCAGCAGCCCCAGGGGAAGGGATGCGGATAATGAAAAACTGTTTTTT. The chain carries TRBV3-1 (or the pseudogene TRBV3-2) and TRBJ1-4; weak D call: TRBD1 (6 bases). Trimming removed 4 bases at V and 4 bases at J, with 19 bases between. The CDR3 is made up of 17 amino acids. CDR1 is LGHDT and CDR2 is YNNKEL in the germline V gene (reference sequence).

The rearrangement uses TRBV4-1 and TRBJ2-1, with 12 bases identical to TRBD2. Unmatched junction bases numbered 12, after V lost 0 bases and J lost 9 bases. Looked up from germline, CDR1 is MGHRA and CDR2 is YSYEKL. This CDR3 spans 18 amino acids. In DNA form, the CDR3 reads TGCGCCAGCAGCCAAGAAACGGGCTTAGGACTAGCGGGGTCTGAGCAGTTCTTC. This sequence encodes CASSQETGLGLAGSEQFF.

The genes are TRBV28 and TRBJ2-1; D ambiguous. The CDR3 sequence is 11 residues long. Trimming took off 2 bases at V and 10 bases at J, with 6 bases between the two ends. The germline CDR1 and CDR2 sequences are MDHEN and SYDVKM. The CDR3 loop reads CASSLMLEQFF. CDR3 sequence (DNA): TGTGCCAGCAGTTTAATGCTAGAGCAGTTCTTC.

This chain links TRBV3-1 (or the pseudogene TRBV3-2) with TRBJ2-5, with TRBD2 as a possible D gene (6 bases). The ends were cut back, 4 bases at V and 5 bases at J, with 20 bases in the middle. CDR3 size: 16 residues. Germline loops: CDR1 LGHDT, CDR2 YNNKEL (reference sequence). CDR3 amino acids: CASSRPSTRGAETQYF. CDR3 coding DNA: TGTGCCAGCAGCCGACCCTCGACTAGGGGTGCTGAGACCCAGTACTTC.

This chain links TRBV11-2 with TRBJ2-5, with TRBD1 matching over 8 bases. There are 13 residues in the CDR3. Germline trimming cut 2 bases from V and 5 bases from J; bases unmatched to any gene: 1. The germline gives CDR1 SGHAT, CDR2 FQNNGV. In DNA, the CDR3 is TGTGCCAGCAGCTTAAACAGGGGGGAGACCCAGTACTTC. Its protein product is CASSLNRGETQYF.

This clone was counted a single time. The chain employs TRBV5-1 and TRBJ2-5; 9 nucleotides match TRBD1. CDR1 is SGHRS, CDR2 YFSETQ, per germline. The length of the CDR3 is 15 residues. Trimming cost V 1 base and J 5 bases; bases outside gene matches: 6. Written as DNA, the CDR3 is TGCGCCAGCAGCTTGACAGGGGGCCCTGGGGAGACCCAGTACTTC. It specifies CASSLTGGPGETQYF.

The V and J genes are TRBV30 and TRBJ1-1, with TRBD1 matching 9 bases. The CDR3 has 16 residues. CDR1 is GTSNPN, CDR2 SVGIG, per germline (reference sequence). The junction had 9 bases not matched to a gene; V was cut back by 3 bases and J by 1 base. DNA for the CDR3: TGTGCCTGGAGGAAGGACAGGGGTTTCGGGAACACTGAAGCTTTCTTT. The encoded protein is CAWRKDRGFGNTEAFF.

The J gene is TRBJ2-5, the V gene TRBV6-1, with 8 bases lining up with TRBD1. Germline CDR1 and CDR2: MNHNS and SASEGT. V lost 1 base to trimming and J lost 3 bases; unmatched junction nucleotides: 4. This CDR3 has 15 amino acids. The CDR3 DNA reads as TGTGCCAGCAGTGAAGTAGGGACAGGAAAAGAGACCCAGTACTTC. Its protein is CASSEVGTGKETQYF.

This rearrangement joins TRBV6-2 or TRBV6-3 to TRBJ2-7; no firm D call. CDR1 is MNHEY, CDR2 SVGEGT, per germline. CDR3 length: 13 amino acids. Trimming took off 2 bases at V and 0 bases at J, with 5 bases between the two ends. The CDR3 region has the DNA TGTGCCAGCAGTTACAGCATCTCCTACGAGCAGTACTTC. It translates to CASSYSISYEQYF.

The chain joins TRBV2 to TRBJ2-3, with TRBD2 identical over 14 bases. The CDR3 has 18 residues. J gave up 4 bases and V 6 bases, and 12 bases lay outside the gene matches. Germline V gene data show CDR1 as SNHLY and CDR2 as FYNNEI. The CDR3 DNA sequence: TGTGCCAGCAGCCCCGGGACTAGCGGGAGCATCATTTCAGATACGCAGTATTTT. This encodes CASSPGTSGSIISDTQYF.

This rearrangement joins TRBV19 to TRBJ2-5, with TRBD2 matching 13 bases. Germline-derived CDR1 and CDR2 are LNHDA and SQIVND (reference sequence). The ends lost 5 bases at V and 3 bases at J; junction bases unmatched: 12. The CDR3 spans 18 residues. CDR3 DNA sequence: TGTGCCAGTAGTGTTCAGGGGCCTGGGACTAGCGGGAAAGAGACCCAGTACTTC. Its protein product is CASSVQGPGTSGKETQYF.

This CDR3 reads CATSGPLNQPQHF. The CDR3, as DNA: TGTGCCACCAGTGGGCCTCTCAATCAGCCCCAGCATTTT. The chain couples TRBV24-1 to TRBJ1-5; D call uncertain. The CDR3 extends over 13 amino acids. Germline assignment: CDR1 KGHDR and CDR2 SFDVKD. Trimming removed 5 bases at V and 3 bases at J, with 7 bases between.

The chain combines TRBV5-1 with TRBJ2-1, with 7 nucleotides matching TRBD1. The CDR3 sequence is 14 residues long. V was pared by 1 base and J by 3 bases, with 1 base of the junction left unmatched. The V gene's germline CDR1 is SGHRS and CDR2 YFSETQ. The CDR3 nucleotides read TGCGCCAGCAGCTTGAGGGGGCGCTACAATGAGCAGTTCTTC. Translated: CASSLRGRYNEQFF.

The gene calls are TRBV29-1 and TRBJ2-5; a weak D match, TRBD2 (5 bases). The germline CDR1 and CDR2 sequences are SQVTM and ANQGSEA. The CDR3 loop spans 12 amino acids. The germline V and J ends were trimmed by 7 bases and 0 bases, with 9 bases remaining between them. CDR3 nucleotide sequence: TGCAGCGGGACTCCCGACCAAGAGACCCAGTACTTC. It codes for CSGTPDQETQYF.

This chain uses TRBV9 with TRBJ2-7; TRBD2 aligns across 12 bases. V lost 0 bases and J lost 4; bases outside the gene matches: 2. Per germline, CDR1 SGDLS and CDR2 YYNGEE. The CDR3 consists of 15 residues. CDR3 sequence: CASSVGTSGIYEQYF. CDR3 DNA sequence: TGTGCCAGCAGCGTAGGGACTAGCGGGATTTACGAGCAGTACTTC.

The CDR3 DNA sequence: TGTGCCAGCAGCTTAGGGAGCGGGCGAGGACAAGCTTTCTTT. Protein: CASSLGSGRGQAFF. The chain employs TRBV11-3 and TRBJ1-1; D is unclear. V was cut by 1 base and J by 9 bases, with 15 bases left in between. The CDR3 loop spans 14 amino acids. The germline V gene encodes CDR1 SGHNT and CDR2 YENEEA.

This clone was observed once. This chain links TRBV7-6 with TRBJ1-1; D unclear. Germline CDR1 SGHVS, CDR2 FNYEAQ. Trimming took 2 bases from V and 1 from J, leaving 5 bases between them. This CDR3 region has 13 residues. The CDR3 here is CASSLPGNTEAFF. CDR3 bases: TGTGCCAGCAGCTTACCGGGGAACACTGAAGCTTTCTTT.

CDR3 in amino acids: CASSLSSGYTGELFF. CDR3 DNA: TGTGCCAGCAGCTTATCTAGCGGCTACACCGGGGAGCTGTTTTTT. The rearrangement links TRBV7-6 to TRBJ2-2; 7 bases fit TRBD2. Trimming at V came to 2 bases and at J to 3 bases, leaving 3 bases not matched to a gene. The CDR3 runs 15 residues. CDR1 and CDR2 from the germline V gene are SGHVS and FNYEAQ.

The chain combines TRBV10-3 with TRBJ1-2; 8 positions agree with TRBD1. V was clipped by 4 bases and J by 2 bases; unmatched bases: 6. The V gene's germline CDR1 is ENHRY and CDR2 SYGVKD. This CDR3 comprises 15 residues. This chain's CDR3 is CAISVTGTGNYGYTF. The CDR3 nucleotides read TGTGCCATCAGTGTGACCGGGACAGGCAACTATGGCTACACCTTC.